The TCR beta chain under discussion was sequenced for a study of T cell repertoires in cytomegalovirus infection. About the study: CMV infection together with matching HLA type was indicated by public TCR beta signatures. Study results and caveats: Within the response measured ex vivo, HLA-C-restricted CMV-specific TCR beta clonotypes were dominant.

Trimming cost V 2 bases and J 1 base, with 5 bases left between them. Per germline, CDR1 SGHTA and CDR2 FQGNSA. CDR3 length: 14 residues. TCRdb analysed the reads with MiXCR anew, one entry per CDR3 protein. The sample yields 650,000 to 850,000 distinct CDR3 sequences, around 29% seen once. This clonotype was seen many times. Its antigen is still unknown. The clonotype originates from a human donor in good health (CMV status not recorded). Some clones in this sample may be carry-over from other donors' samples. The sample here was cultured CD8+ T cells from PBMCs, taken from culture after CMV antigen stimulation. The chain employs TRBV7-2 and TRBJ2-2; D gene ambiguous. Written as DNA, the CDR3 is TGTGCCAGCAGCTTACGAGGGAACACCGGGGAGCTGTTTTTT. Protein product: CASSLRGNTGELFF.